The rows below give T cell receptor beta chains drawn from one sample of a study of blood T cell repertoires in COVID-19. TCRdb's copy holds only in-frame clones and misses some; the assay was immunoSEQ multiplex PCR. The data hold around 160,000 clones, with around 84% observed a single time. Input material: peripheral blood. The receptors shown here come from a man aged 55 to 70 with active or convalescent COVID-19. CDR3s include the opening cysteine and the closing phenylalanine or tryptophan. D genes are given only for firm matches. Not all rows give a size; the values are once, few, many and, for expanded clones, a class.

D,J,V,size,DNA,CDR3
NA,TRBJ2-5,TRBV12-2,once,TGTGCAAGTTCGCTTCTCTCGGGAGGGCGGGAGACCCAGTACTTC,CASSLLSGGRETQYF
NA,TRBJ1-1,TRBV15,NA,TGTGCCACCAGCTTCAGTATGAACACTGAAGCTTTCTTT,CATSFSMNTEAFF
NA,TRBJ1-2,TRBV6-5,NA,TGTGCCAGCAGTTACTCGACAGGTCTGGGCTATGGCTACACCTTC,CASSYSTGLGYGYTF
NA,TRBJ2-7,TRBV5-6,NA,TGTGCCAGCAGCTTTCCCGATGGCAGGGCCGCCTACGAGCAGTACTTC,CASSFPDGRAAYEQYF
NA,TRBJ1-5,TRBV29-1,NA,TGCAGCGTTGGACAGACTAATCAGCCCCAGCATTTT,CSVGQTNQPQHF
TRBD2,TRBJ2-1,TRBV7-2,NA,TGTGCCAGCAGCTTGGCGGGAGGCAACACTTACAATGAGCAGTTCTTC,CASSLAGGNTYNEQFF
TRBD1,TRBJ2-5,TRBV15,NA,TGTGCCACCAGCAGAGAAAACAGGGGGCAAGAGACCCAGTACTTC,CATSRENRGQETQYF
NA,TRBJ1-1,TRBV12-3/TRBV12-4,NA,TGTGCCAGCAGTTTAACAGGGAACACTGAAGCTTTCTTT,CASSLTGNTEAFF
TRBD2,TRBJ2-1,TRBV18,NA,TGTGCCAGCTCAACACTAGCGGGAGGGCCTTATGAGCAGTTCTTC,CASSTLAGGPYEQFF
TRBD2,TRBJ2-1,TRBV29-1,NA,TGCAGCGTTGAAGAAAAGACTAGCGGCAACAATGAGCAGTTCTTC,CSVEEKTSGNNEQFF
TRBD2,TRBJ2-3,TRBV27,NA,TGTGCCAGCAGCTCTCGCCCGGGAGGGACAGATACGCAGTATTTT,CASSSRPGGTDTQYF